The subject of this entry is one T cell receptor beta chain. Time point denoted: patch test 1, 2 weeks after DPC sensitization. The treatment: therapeutic diphenylcyclopropenone sensitization with weekly scalp DPC. TCRdb itself ran the RACE reads through MiXCR, one entry per CDR3 protein. The sample includes 74,000 or so distinct CDR3 sequences, approximately 12% seen only once; the top ten take 3.5%. This entry comes from a study of human T cells and chemical hapten exposure. The sample here was whole blood, taken in connection with sensitization to the hapten diphenylcyclopropenone (DPC). The TCR originated in a woman aged 55-75 years with alopecia areata. Some clones in this sample may be carry-over from other donors' samples.

As DNA, the CDR3 is TGTGCCAGCAGTAAAGGGGGCTCTGGAAACACCATATATTTT. This translates into CASSKGGSGNTIYF. V usage is TRBV12-3 or TRBV12-4 and J usage is TRBJ1-3; TRBD1 is a possible D gene (6 bases). There are 14 residues in the CDR3. V dropped 5 bases and J dropped 0 bases, with 8 bases sitting between them.